This T cell receptor (beta chain) was captured in a study of T-cell memory formation after mild COVID-19 (dated by TCRdb to the early 2020s). Some background on the complete study: TCR sequence clusters from the two donors were largely donor specific. In a couple of donors, T-cell clones that expanded and contracted after mild COVID-19 were followed by sequencing TCRalpha and TCRbeta repertoires longitudinally. The cohort was made up of two young adult volunteers, one female and one male, who were previously healthy.

Trimming at the junction amounts to 5 bases on V and 5 bases on J, and the germline ends lie 16 bases apart. CDR1 and CDR2 are drawn from the germline V gene: SGHTA, FQGNSA. From its cysteine to its valine, the CDR3 spans 14 amino acids. The only DNA kept is the CDR3, 42 bases in frame from the first base. Points the paper makes about the study in general: Some responding clones were detected in pre-infection memory, suggesting pre-existing cross-reactive memory T cells joined the SARS-CoV-2 response. Clones contracting from day 15 to 85 had balanced CD4/CD8 phenotypes, while a second wave expanding from day 15 to 37 was biased towards CD4+. Only two mild cases were covered in the study, and larger cohorts including severe cases with pre-infection samples were considered necessary. Contracting CD4+ clones were found mainly in CM and EM memory subsets, while CD8+ clones were enriched in EMRA. SARS-CoV-2 specificity was not confirmed for the second-wave clones peaking on day 37.

This clonotype has more than one count but fewer than ten. Its specific antigen is unknown. Per-base qualities were not stored, and no clone one base away is much larger. PBMCs were isolated by Ficoll-Paque density gradient centrifugation. Data came from an Illumina NovaSeq 6000. TCRalpha and TCRbeta cDNA libraries were constructed by 5'RACE with constant-segment primers, with sample barcodes and unique molecular identifiers being introduced. RNA was extracted from every sample with Trizol reagent. The libraries were amplified in two PCR steps, and the second step added a second sample barcode and Illumina TruSeq adapters. Sequencing of libraries was performed on an Illumina NovaSeq with 2 x 150 bp paired-end reads. On the authors' methods: The reads were demultiplexed and collapsed into UMI-guided consensus sequences using migec v1.2.7. With mixcr v2.1.11, UMI consensuses were aligned to TRA and TRB V and J templates and assembled into clonotypes. Expanded or contracted clonotypes were those called significant by both edgeR and NoisET, with noise models trained on biological replicates. For edgeR calls, a false discovery rate-adjusted p below 0.01 and a log2 fold-change threshold of 1 were applied. PCA with hierarchical clustering of max-normalized trajectories of the 1000 most abundant clonotypes was used as exploratory dynamics analysis. Separately sequenced CD4+ and CD8+ repertoires were used to assign a CD4 or CD8 phenotype to each responding clone. TCRdb itself trimmed the public reads at Q25 with fastp, ran MiXCR and retained productive beta chains. Rows matching on CDR3 protein sequence are summarized as one entry with the most common DNA and genes. The V and J calls were not made by the authors but by TCRdb's processing. This sample is represented by approximately 270,000 distinct CDR3 sequences; about a sixth of them were singletons. The leading ten clones occupy approximately 25% of the sample.

Sequencing was carried out using PBMCs or a T cell subset sorted from them (not recorded which). This sequence was found in a man younger than 30 who had mild COVID-19 (a few samples of this study predate the infection). The sample titles of this study are shuffled in the database, so cell type and time point are left out; the donor was told from shared clones. The sequence joins TRBV7-2 to TRBJ2-7; no D segment can be confidently identified. The base sequence is TGTGCCAGCAGCCTCGGTGAGTGGTCCCACGAGCAGTACGTC. It translates as CASSLGEWSHEQYV.